The next 25 T cell receptor beta chains were all read from a single sample in a study of T cells after somatic rescue of genetic block. TCRdb's table, derived via immunoSEQ multiplex PCR, lists solely in-frame clones and lacks some. The data hold roughly 65,000 clones, with approximately 90% observed a single time. The sequenced sample was peripheral blood mononuclear cells (PBMCs). Receptors were obtained from a man in his forties.

CDR3 bases: TGTGCCAGCAGAGGCAGCGTGAACACCGGGGAGCTGTTTTTT. This translates into CASRGSVNTGELFF. The J gene is TRBJ2-2, the V gene TRBV7-9; D is uncertain. CDR3 length equals 14 residues. Germline CDR1 is SEHNR and CDR2 is FQNEAQ (reference sequence). V was clipped by 6 bases and J by 1 base, with 9 bases between them.

This rearrangement joins TRBV6-5 to TRBJ2-2; D is ambiguous. The germline gives CDR1 MNHEY, CDR2 SVGAGI. The V gene lost 6 bases and the J gene lost 8 bases, with 13 bases spanning the gap. CDR3 length equals 13 residues. The CDR3 DNA is TGTGCCAGCAGAACACCGGGCTCTGGGGAGCTGTTTTTT. This codes for CASRTPGSGELFF.

The chain carries TRBV5-1 and TRBJ1-6, with D hard to call. With 3 bases removed from V and 2 bases from J, the gap between germline ends came to 18 bases. This CDR3 comprises 18 residues. Germline V gene data show CDR1 as SGHRS and CDR2 as YFSETQ. CDR3 region: CASSSDGRAETYNSPLHF. The CDR3 DNA follows: TGCGCCAGCAGCTCGGACGGGCGGGCTGAGACCTATAATTCACCCCTCCACTTT.

This clone appeared a few times. The V call is TRBV28, the J call TRBJ1-2; the D gene is possibly TRBD1 (6 bases). This CDR3 is built from 16 residues. Germline lookup yields CDR1 MDHEN and CDR2 SYDVKM. V lost 6 bases to trimming and J lost 5 bases, with 22 bases between them. This CDR3 reads CASSTSGDTWAYGYTF. The CDR3 coding sequence is TGTGCCAGCAGCACCTCGGGGGACACTTGGGCATATGGCTACACCTTC.

The gene calls are TRBV19 and TRBJ2-7; possibly TRBD2 for D (6 bases). V gave up 1 base and J gave up 4 bases, with 8 bases separating them. The CDR3 runs 13 residues. CDR1 is LNHDA and CDR2 is SQIVND in the germline V gene (reference sequence). The CDR3 region has the DNA TGTGCCAGTAGTATAGCGGGAGCGTACGAGCAGTACTTC. Translation gives CASSIAGAYEQYF.

The rearrangement links TRBV7-6 to TRBJ1-3, with D hard to call. V lost 5 bases and J 0 bases, leaving 11 bases between the germline ends. CDR1 and CDR2 (germline): SGHVS, FNYEAQ. The CDR3 has 15 residues. In DNA form, the CDR3 reads TGTGCCAGCAGCACTGGACGGGTCTCTGGAAACACCATATATTTT. Translated, it gives CASSTGRVSGNTIYF.

This clone was observed once. This rearrangement joins TRBV25-1 to TRBJ1-6, with D possibly matching TRBD1 (6 bases). Trimming stripped 4 bases from V and 5 bases from J, with 12 bases between. The CDR3 consists of 15 residues. CDR1 is MGHDK, CDR2 SYGVNS, per germline. This CDR3 is CASSAWTADNSPLHF. Written as DNA, the CDR3 is TGTGCCAGCAGTGCGTGGACAGCCGATAATTCACCCCTCCACTTT. Based on the CDR3 plus reference TRBV25-1 and TRBJ1-6, the full variable domain is EADIYQTPRYLVIGTGKKITLECSQTMGHDKMYWYQQDPGMELHLIHYSYGVNSTEKGDLSSESTVSRIRTEHFPLTLESARPSHTSQYLCASSAWTADNSPLHFGNGTRLTVT.

The chain joins TRBV19 to TRBJ2-2; weak D call: TRBD2 (6 bases). V lost 5 bases and J lost 2, with 12 bases in between. Germline CDR1 LNHDA, CDR2 SQIVND (reference sequence). The CDR3 runs to 15 residues. The CDR3 here is CASSRRAGNTGELFF. The CDR3, as DNA: TGTGCCAGTAGTCGGCGAGCGGGCAACACCGGGGAGCTGTTTTTT.

The genes are TRBV7-8 and TRBJ2-2, with 9 bases identical to TRBD2. This CDR3 has 17 residues. From germline, CDR1 is SGHVS and CDR2 FQNEAQ. V trimming: 0 bases; J trimming: 1 base; junction bases outside the gene matches: 3. The DNA for the CDR3 is TGTGCCAGCAGCTTAGCCGAGCGGGAGGTGAACACCGGGGAGCTGTTTTTT. This translates into CASSLAEREVNTGELFF.

The genes are TRBV27 and TRBJ2-6; D remains unclear. CDR1 is MNHEY and CDR2 is SMNVEV in the germline V gene (reference sequence). The CDR3 extends over 14 amino acids. The V gene lost 2 bases and the J gene lost 2 bases, with 4 bases spanning the gap. The CDR3 loop is CASSLSAGANVLTF. The CDR3 DNA is TGTGCCAGCAGTTTAAGCGCTGGGGCCAACGTCCTGACTTTC.

This clone appeared once. The V and J genes are TRBV5-4 and TRBJ2-2; no clear D gene. V was trimmed by 0 bases and J by 4 bases, leaving 10 bases between them. CDR3 length: 15 amino acids. Germline CDR1 SGHNT, CDR2 YYREEE (reference sequence). The CDR3 loop reads CASSLGGVGTGELFF. The DNA of the CDR3 is TGTGCCAGCAGCTTGGGGGGTGTCGGCACCGGGGAGCTGTTTTTT.

This rearrangement joins TRBV11-3 to TRBJ2-4; TRBD1 is a possible D gene (5 bases). V lost 5 bases and J 9 bases, leaving 14 bases between the germline ends. Germline CDR1 SGHNT, CDR2 YENEEA. The CDR3 covers 13 residues. In DNA, the CDR3 is TGTGCCAGCAGCCCCCGGCAGGGTGGCATTCAGTACTTC. Residues: CASSPRQGGIQYF.

The rearrangement joins TRBV2 to TRBJ2-7, with a tentative D call TRBD1 (5 bases). CDR1 is SNHLY and CDR2 is FYNNEI in the germline V gene. With 1 base removed from V and 6 bases from J, the gap between germline ends came to 13 bases. The CDR3 runs 14 residues. The CDR3 DNA is TGTGCCAGCAGTGAAGTGGTCAGGGCAACCGAGCAGTACTTC. Translation gives CASSEVVRATEQYF.

The chain links TRBV7-2 to TRBJ1-5; D might be TRBD1 (5 bases). This CDR3 has 14 amino acids. The germline V and J ends were trimmed by 2 bases and 6 bases, with 11 bases remaining between them. Germline lookup yields CDR1 SGHTA and CDR2 FQGNSA. The CDR3 protein is CASSLFLGGQPQHF. The CDR3 region has the DNA TGTGCCAGCAGCTTATTCTTGGGGGGTCAGCCCCAGCATTTT.

The chain couples TRBV18 to TRBJ2-2; D perhaps matches TRBD2 (6 bases). This CDR3 is 18 amino acids long. Germline V CDR1 and CDR2: KGHSH, LQKENI. Deletions cut 5 bases from V and 0 bases from J, with 19 bases between. The CDR3 bases are TGTGCCAGCTCATCCGGCGGGGCCCAAGACACGAACACCGGGGAGCTGTTTTTT. It specifies CASSSGGAQDTNTGELFF.

The chain uses TRBV14 and TRBJ1-1; 9 bases fit TRBD1. Germline CDR1 SGHDN, CDR2 FVKESK. V was pared by 3 bases and J by 10 bases, with 3 bases of the junction left unmatched. This CDR3 spans 12 amino acids. DNA of the CDR3: TGTGCCAGCAGCCAGCGACAGGGGGTAGCTTTCTTT. It is translated as CASSQRQGVAFF.

The V gene is TRBV11-2, the J gene TRBJ2-3, with D perhaps TRBD2 (6 bases). V lost 1 base to trimming and J lost 4 bases, with 9 bases between them. This CDR3 spans 14 amino acids. CDR1 is SGHAT, CDR2 FQNNGV, per germline. CDR3 DNA: TGTGCCAGCAGCTTAGTTCGCGGGGCAGATACGCAGTATTTT. It codes for CASSLVRGADTQYF.

V is TRBV4-1 and J is TRBJ2-2; D is unclear. Trimming pared 4 bases from V and 2 bases from J, leaving 17 bases between. Germline V gives CDR1 MGHRA, CDR2 YSYEKL. This CDR3 is built from 17 residues. CDR3 sequence (DNA): TGCGCCAGCAGCCGCCTTGTGGTGGACGGTAACACCGGGGAGCTGTTTTTT. This sequence encodes CASSRLVVDGNTGELFF.

The gene calls are TRBV5-1 and TRBJ1-1, with D maybe TRBD1 (6 bases). This CDR3 has 13 residues. V was pared by 3 bases and J by 5 bases, with 11 bases between. CDR1 is SGHRS and CDR2 is YFSETQ in the germline V gene. CDR3 nucleotides: TGCGCCAGCAGCTACAAGGGGGGAACTGAAGCTTTCTTT. As protein: CASSYKGGTEAFF.

V is TRBV6-5 and J is TRBJ1-1; D remains unclear. Looked up from germline, CDR1 is MNHEY and CDR2 is SVGAGI. CDR3 length equals 15 residues. The ends were cut back, 2 bases at V and 1 base at J, with 11 bases in the middle. CDR3 sequence (DNA): TGTGCCAGCAGTTACAGGGCACGGAAGAACACTGAAGCTTTCTTT. This sequence encodes CASSYRARKNTEAFF.

This clone was detected only once. The chain combines TRBV7-9 with TRBJ2-1, with 12 bases aligning to TRBD2. This CDR3 has 15 amino acids. After removal of 5 bases from V and 8 bases from J, the junction contained 7 bases not matched to a gene. In germline, CDR1 is SEHNR, CDR2 FQNEAQ (reference sequence). CDR3 residues: CASSRTSGKRDEQFF. The CDR3 nucleotides are TGTGCCAGCAGCCGGACTAGCGGGAAAAGGGATGAGCAGTTCTTC.

The chain uses TRBV12-5 and TRBJ2-3; 8 bases line up with TRBD1. From germline, CDR1 is LGHNT and CDR2 FRNRAP. With V trimmed by 0 bases and J by 0 bases, 2 bases remained unmatched. The CDR3 has 16 amino acids. The CDR3 bases are TGTGCTAGTGGTTTGGTACAGGGGGGTAGCACAGATACGCAGTATTTT. This encodes CASGLVQGGSTDTQYF.

This chain joins TRBV7-2 and TRBJ1-2; no clear D. The V end lost 1 base, the J end lost 2 bases, and 20 bases lay between the germline ends. Germline CDR1 reads SGHTA; CDR2 reads FQGNSA. The CDR3 is 18 residues long. CDR3 in amino acids: CASSLEGSSGTGNYGYTF. As DNA, the CDR3 is TGTGCCAGCAGCTTAGAGGGTTCCAGTGGAACCGGCAACTATGGCTACACCTTC.

This sequence joins TRBV19 and TRBJ2-1; 11 positions match TRBD2. There are 15 residues in the CDR3. Per the germline V gene, CDR1 is LNHDA and CDR2 is SQIVND (reference sequence). Trimming took 3 bases from V and 4 from J; bases not matched to a gene: 2. The CDR3 loop is CASSISGRVYNEQFF. In DNA, the CDR3 is TGTGCCAGTAGTATTAGCGGGAGGGTATACAATGAGCAGTTCTTC.

J is TRBJ2-1 and V is TRBV9; TRBD1 matches 9 bases. The CDR3 has 13 amino acids. V trimming: 6 bases; J trimming: 5 bases; junction bases outside the gene matches: 3. Germline V gene data show CDR1 as SGDLS and CDR2 as YYNGEE. CDR3 loop: CASNRDRDNEQFF. The CDR3 bases are TGTGCCAGCAATAGGGACAGGGACAATGAGCAGTTCTTC.